This T cell receptor (beta chain) was identified during a study of blood T cells in healthy people across ages. Together with a sample-barcoded 5' primer, a J-beta primer mix was included in a second PCR lasting about 6 to 11 cycles. From the 5' RACE reads, TCRdb called clonotypes with MiXCR, one entry per CDR3 protein. The sample has almost 550,000 distinct CDR3 sequences, around 24% seen once. The CDR3 is made up of 17 amino acids. CDR1 is MNHEY and CDR2 is SVGAGI in the germline V gene. V was trimmed by 0 bases and J by 0 bases, leaving 9 bases between them. The same data also contributed to another study, on T cells of mothers and their children.

Sequencing was performed on blood. This TCR was recovered from a boy between 10 and 17 years old in good health. The chain links TRBV6-5 to TRBJ2-6; the D gene is possibly TRBD1 (6 bases). The CDR3 DNA is TGTGCCAGCAGTTACTCCGGGACAAACTCTGGGGCCAACGTCCTGACTTTC. It encodes CASSYSGTNSGANVLTF.